A single sample gave rise to the 30 T cell receptor beta chains below, sequenced in a study of shared clonotypes between healthy human individuals. The method was immunoSEQ multiplex PCR; TCRdb's version includes in-frame clones alone and lacks a portion of them. The sample comprises 2 million to 2.5 million clones, under 95% of which are singletons, and 0.3% to 0.4% rests with the top ten. Sequenced material: naive CD4+ T cells from PBMCs. Described subset: CD45RA+ positively selected. These receptors all stem from a man aged 18 to 30 in good health. Some clones in this sample may be carry-over from other donors' samples.

This rearrangement joins TRBV7-3 to TRBJ2-7, with D perhaps being TRBD1 or TRBD2 (5 bases each). This CDR3 has 15 amino acids. Germline V gene sequence: CDR1 SGHTA, CDR2 FQGTGA. The V end was cut by 3 bases, the J end by 6 bases, with 18 bases between. This CDR3 reads CASSFLPGPNSEQYF. The CDR3 DNA sequence: TGTGCCAGCAGCTTTTTACCGGGACCAAACTCCGAGCAGTACTTC.

The chain combines TRBV27 with TRBJ2-5, with D possibly matching TRBD1 (5 bases). The CDR3 extends over 11 amino acids. V lost 7 bases and J lost 5, with 8 bases in between. From germline, CDR1 is MNHEY and CDR2 SMNVEV (reference sequence). The CDR3 loop is CASKAGETQYF. Here the CDR3 DNA reads TGTGCCAGCAAGGCAGGGGAGACCCAGTACTTC.

The chain has TRBV9 and TRBJ2-1, with TRBD1 as a possible D gene (6 bases). V shed 0 bases and J shed 4 bases, with 23 bases lying between them. There are 19 residues in the CDR3. Looked up from germline, CDR1 is SGDLS and CDR2 is YYNGEE. The CDR3 sequence: CASSVGPATTGPPYNEQFF. Here the CDR3 DNA reads TGTGCCAGCAGCGTAGGTCCCGCGACGACAGGACCCCCTTACAATGAGCAGTTCTTC. The whole variable domain, filled in from reference TRBV9 and TRBJ2-1, reads DSGVTQTPKHLITATGQRVTLRCSPRSGDLSVYWYQQSLDQGLQFLIQYYNGEERAKGNILERFSAQQFPDLHSELNLSSLELGDSALYFCASSVGPATTGPPYNEQFFGPGTRLTVL.

A word on this clone: Other DNA sequences in this specimen translate into the identical CDR3. The V and J genes are TRBV5-1 and TRBJ2-7, with 9 bases fitting TRBD1. Looked up from germline, CDR1 is SGHRS and CDR2 is YFSETQ. Trimming cost V 4 bases and J 2 bases; bases outside gene matches: 7. The CDR3 sequence is 15 residues long. The CDR3 loop reads CASSPGQGGPYEQYF. The CDR3 nucleotides are TGCGCCAGCAGCCCGGGACAGGGAGGGCCCTACGAGCAGTACTTC. The full variable domain, completed using reference TRBV5-1 and TRBJ2-7, is KAGVTQTPRYLIKTRGQQVTLSCSPISGHRSVSWYQQTPGQGLQFLFEYFSETQRNKGNFPGRFSGRQFSNSRSEMNVSTLELGDSALYLCASSPGQGGPYEQYFGPGTRLTVT.

The chain employs TRBV7-2 and TRBJ2-7; no clear D. The germline CDR1 and CDR2 sequences are SGHTA and FQGNSA. With 4 bases removed from V and 2 bases from J, the gap between germline ends came to 15 bases. The CDR3 runs to 15 residues. CDR3 bases: TGTGCCAGCAGCTCTGGGCTGGCGACGACCTACGAGCAGTACTTC. Protein sequence: CASSSGLATTYEQYF.

The chain recombines TRBV6-1 with TRBJ1-2; D unresolved. The CDR3 is 13 amino acids. CDR1 MNHNS and CDR2 SASEGT come from the germline V gene. With 6 bases removed from V and 9 bases from J, the gap between germline ends came to 17 bases. The CDR3 reads CASSPRGSPSYTF. The CDR3 DNA sequence: TGTGCCAGCAGCCCCCGGGGATCCCCAAGCTACACCTTC.

This clone was found a few times. This sequence joins TRBV9 and TRBJ1-1, with D unclear. Per germline, CDR1 SGDLS and CDR2 YYNGEE. There are 13 residues in the CDR3. The germline V and J ends were trimmed by 4 bases and 2 bases, with 9 bases remaining between them. CDR3 bases: TGTGCCAGCAGCCCGGGGATTAACACTGAAGCTTTCTTT. Translating gives CASSPGINTEAFF.

The gene calls are TRBV4-1 and TRBJ1-2; TRBD1 is a possible D gene (6 bases). Germline V gene sequence: CDR1 MGHRA, CDR2 YSYEKL. V lost 3 bases, J lost 7 bases, and 15 bases lay in between. This CDR3 region has 14 residues. DNA for the CDR3: TGCGCCAGCAGCCATAGTCGCAGGGGCGGTGGCTACACCTTC. This translates into CASSHSRRGGGYTF.

The chain links TRBV29-1 to TRBJ2-4, with 14 bases fitting TRBD2. The CDR3 sequence is 18 residues long. Losses at the gene ends were 4 bases for V and 7 bases for J; bases not matched to a gene: 15. Germline loops: CDR1 SQVTM, CDR2 ANQGSEA. In DNA form, the CDR3 reads TGCAGCGTTGGACCCCGACTAGCGGGAGGGCCTGGGGGGAACATTCAGTACTTC. This codes for CSVGPRLAGGPGGNIQYF.

This clone has more than one count but fewer than ten. The rearrangement links TRBV30 to TRBJ1-1; D unresolved. This CDR3 is 12 amino acids long. The germline CDR1 and CDR2 sequences are GTSNPN and SVGIG (reference sequence). Trimming stripped 0 bases from V and 10 bases from J, with 12 bases between. The CDR3 region has the DNA TGTGCCTGGAGTGTACAGTGGACCGGAGCTTTCTTT. It specifies CAWSVQWTGAFF. Using reference TRBV30 and TRBJ1-1 for the parts outside the CDR3, the full variable domain is SQTIHQWPATLVQPVGSPLSLECTVEGTSNPNLYWYRQAAGRGLQLLFYSVGIGQISSEVPQNLSASRPQDRQFILSSKKLLLSDSGFYLCAWSVQWTGAFFGQGTRLTVV.

This clone has a handful of counts. This sample also contains other DNA sequences that code for the same CDR3. This chain uses TRBV5-1 with TRBJ2-2; D is unresolved. Trimming cost V 0 bases and J 6 bases, with 3 bases left between them. The CDR3 loop spans 12 amino acids. Germline lookup yields CDR1 SGHRS and CDR2 YFSETQ. The CDR3 is CASSLDSGELFF. The DNA for the CDR3 is TGCGCCAGCAGCTTGGATTCCGGGGAGCTGTTTTTT.

The chain employs TRBV6-1 and TRBJ1-2; D remains ambiguous. The V gene lost 2 bases and the J gene lost 1 base, with 20 bases spanning the gap. Per germline, CDR1 MNHNS and CDR2 SASEGT. The CDR3 totals 18 residues. The CDR3 DNA reads as TGTGCCAGCAGTGAAAGGATTCTTTATACCTCCCTTAACTATGGCTACACCTTC. Residues: CASSERILYTSLNYGYTF.

The V gene is TRBV30, the J gene TRBJ2-1; the D call may be TRBD1 or TRBD2 (5 bases each). The CDR3 runs 13 residues. V was cut by 0 bases and J by 7 bases, with 10 bases left in between. From germline, CDR1 is GTSNPN and CDR2 SVGIG (reference sequence). CDR3 nucleotides: TGTGCCTGGAGTGTGGGACCCTTTAATGAGCAGTTCTTC. Translation: CAWSVGPFNEQFF.

The genes are TRBV5-6 and TRBJ2-7, with 8 bases lining up with TRBD1. Germline V gene sequence: CDR1 SGHDT, CDR2 YYEEEE. The CDR3 is made up of 13 amino acids. With V trimmed by 4 bases and J by 3 bases, 3 bases remained unmatched. CDR3 bases: TGTGCCAGCAGCCGCGGACAGGGCTACGAGCAGTACTTC. It yields the protein CASSRGQGYEQYF.

The chain employs TRBV2 and TRBJ1-1, with D perhaps matching TRBD1 (6 bases). Per the germline V gene, CDR1 is SNHLY and CDR2 is FYNNEI. The CDR3 loop spans 13 amino acids. Trimming left V 5 bases short and J 4 bases short, with 11 bases between. CDR3 coding DNA: TGTGCCAGCAGTTACAGGGATCCCACTGAAGCTTTCTTT. This codes for CASSYRDPTEAFF.

J is TRBJ1-5 and V is TRBV28; D is ambiguous. Trimming took 7 bases from V and 3 from J, leaving 7 bases between them. The CDR3 extends over 12 amino acids. The germline CDR1 and CDR2 sequences are MDHEN and SYDVKM. As DNA, the CDR3 is TGTGCCAGCACGTCGTACAATCAGCCCCAGCATTTT. Protein sequence: CASTSYNQPQHF.

This chain connects TRBV6-5 to TRBJ2-1; D gene unclear. Germline CDR1 MNHEY, CDR2 SVGAGI. This CDR3 comprises 13 residues. Trimming took off 4 bases at V and 4 bases at J, with 8 bases between the two ends. The CDR3 DNA reads as TGTGCCAGCAGTTCCCCTGGATACAATGAGCAGTTCTTC. This gives the protein CASSSPGYNEQFF.

This rearrangement joins TRBV30 to TRBJ2-1; 7 nucleotides agree with TRBD1. The V gene's germline CDR1 is GTSNPN and CDR2 SVGIG (reference sequence). This CDR3 contains 13 residues. The V and J ends lost 8 bases and 9 bases, in that order; junction bases with no gene match: 13. The CDR3 reads CALDRVGAGEQFF. The DNA for the CDR3 is TGTGCCCTCGACAGGGTTGGGGCCGGTGAGCAGTTCTTC.

The chain uses TRBV28 and TRBJ1-5, with TRBD1 matching over 7 bases. The ends lost 5 bases at V and 6 bases at J; junction bases unmatched: 7. Looked up from germline, CDR1 is MDHEN and CDR2 is SYDVKM. This CDR3 is built from 14 residues. The DNA of the CDR3 is TGTGCCAGCAGTACACCCCAGGGGGTTCAGCCCCAGCATTTT. The encoded protein is CASSTPQGVQPQHF.

This chain joins TRBV21-1 and TRBJ2-5. TRBV21-1 represents a pseudogene. The CDR3 is 14 residues long. CDR3 loop: CASSAWTAQETQYF. CDR3 nucleotide sequence: TGTGCCAGCAGCGCCTGGACGGCTCAAGAGACCCAGTACTTC.

The chain carries TRBV11-2 and TRBJ2-3, with 8 bases aligning to TRBD2. Germline V gene sequence: CDR1 SGHAT, CDR2 FQNNGV. CDR3 length: 19 residues. V trimming: 5 bases; J trimming: 0 bases; junction bases outside the gene matches: 16. The CDR3 sequence is CASSPRGTRASGSTDTQYF. In DNA form, the CDR3 reads TGTGCCAGCAGCCCCCGGGGAACTAGGGCTAGCGGGAGCACAGATACGCAGTATTTT.

V is TRBV25-1 and J is TRBJ2-1; D not resolved. There are 15 residues in the CDR3. The V gene lost 4 bases and the J gene lost 2 bases, with 12 bases spanning the gap. Germline V lookup: CDR1 MGHDK, CDR2 SYGVNS. This CDR3 reads CASSALGKTYNEQFF. The CDR3 region has the DNA TGTGCCAGCAGTGCTCTGGGCAAGACCTACAATGAGCAGTTCTTC.

The V call is TRBV2, the J call TRBJ1-5; 7 bases fit TRBD1. The V and J ends lost 6 bases and 12 bases, in that order; junction bases with no gene match: 8. The germline V gene encodes CDR1 SNHLY and CDR2 FYNNEI. This CDR3 is built from 12 residues. This CDR3 is CASSGLTGDQHF. CDR3 DNA: TGTGCCAGCAGCGGACTTACAGGGGACCAGCATTTT. Complete variable domain (other parts from reference TRBV2 and TRBJ1-5): EPEVTQTPSHQVTQMGQEVILRCVPISNHLYFYWYRQILGQKVEFLVSFYNNEISEKSEIFDDQFSVERPDGSNFTLKIRSTKLEDSAMYFCASSGLTGDQHFGDGTRLSIL.

The chain uses TRBV7-8 and TRBJ1-1; D unclear. The CDR3 runs to 13 residues. Germline CDR1 is SGHVS and CDR2 is FQNEAQ. V dropped 3 bases and J dropped 1 base, with 6 bases sitting between them. In nucleotides, the CDR3 is TGTGCCAGCAGCTTCGCGGAGAACACTGAAGCTTTCTTT. It is translated as CASSFAENTEAFF.

This chain links TRBV30 with TRBJ2-3, with 12 bases lining up with TRBD2. CDR3 length: 15 amino acids. Looked up from germline, CDR1 is GTSNPN and CDR2 is SVGIG (reference sequence). The junction had 5 bases not matched to a gene; V was cut back by 1 base and J by 6 bases. CDR3 residues: CAWSGTSGAGDTQYF. In DNA, the CDR3 is TGTGCCTGGAGTGGGACTAGCGGGGCAGGGGATACGCAGTATTTT.

The chain uses TRBV7-7 and TRBJ2-1; 7 nucleotides align to TRBD2. CDR3 length: 18 residues. Germline V lookup: CDR1 SSHAT, CDR2 FNYEAQ (reference sequence). With 2 bases clipped from V and 8 bases from J, the junction kept 18 bases outside the gene matches. In DNA form, the CDR3 reads TGTGCCAGCAGCTTATTGCAAAATGCACCGGGACTAAAGGATGAGCAGTTCTTC. This codes for CASSLLQNAPGLKDEQFF. Complete variable domain (other parts from reference TRBV7-7 and TRBJ2-1): GAGVSQSPRYKVTKRGQDVTLRCDPISSHATLYWYQQALGQGPEFLTYFNYEAQPDKSGLPSDRFSAERPEGSISTLTIQRTEQRDSAMYRCASSLLQNAPGLKDEQFFGPGTRLTVL.

J is TRBJ2-1 and V is TRBV4-3; tentatively, D is TRBD2 (5 bases). Per germline, CDR1 LGHNA and CDR2 YSLEER. The V and J ends lost 0 bases and 1 base respectively, with 10 bases between them. The CDR3 length is 16 residues. CDR3 sequence reads: CASSQDWRASYNEQFF. The CDR3 DNA follows: TGCGCCAGCAGCCAAGATTGGCGGGCTTCCTACAATGAGCAGTTCTTC.

The chain joins TRBV11-2 to TRBJ2-5, with unresolved D. This CDR3 has 13 residues. CDR1 and CDR2 (germline): SGHAT, FQNNGV. Trimming removed 5 bases from V and 1 base from J, with 8 bases in between. The CDR3 reads CASSPPPQETQYF. The CDR3 coding sequence is TGTGCCAGCAGCCCTCCCCCCCAAGAGACCCAGTACTTC. Based on the CDR3 plus reference TRBV11-2 and TRBJ2-5, the full variable domain is EAGVAQSPRYKIIEKRQSVAFWCNPISGHATLYWYQQILGQGPKLLIQFQNNGVVDDSQLPKDRFSAERLKGVDSTLKIQPAKLEDSAVYLCASSPPPQETQYFGPGTRLLVL.

This chain joins TRBV9 and TRBJ2-3; 13 positions match TRBD2. Germline assignment: CDR1 SGDLS and CDR2 YYNGEE. Germline trimming cut 3 bases from V and 6 bases from J; bases unmatched to any gene: 4. The CDR3 runs 15 residues. The CDR3 coding sequence is TGTGCCAGCAGCGCATGGACTAGCGGGAGCGATACGCAGTATTTT. Residues: CASSAWTSGSDTQYF.

Comments on this clone: Other DNA sequences in this sample translate to the same CDR3. The V gene is TRBV18, the J gene TRBJ2-6; no clear D gene. The CDR3 has 14 residues. Germline V gene lookup returns CDR1 KGHSH and CDR2 LQKENI. V shed 2 bases and J shed 0 bases, with 2 bases lying between them. The CDR3 here is CASSPDSGANVLTF. CDR3 bases: TGTGCCAGCTCACCAGACTCTGGGGCCAACGTCCTGACTTTC.